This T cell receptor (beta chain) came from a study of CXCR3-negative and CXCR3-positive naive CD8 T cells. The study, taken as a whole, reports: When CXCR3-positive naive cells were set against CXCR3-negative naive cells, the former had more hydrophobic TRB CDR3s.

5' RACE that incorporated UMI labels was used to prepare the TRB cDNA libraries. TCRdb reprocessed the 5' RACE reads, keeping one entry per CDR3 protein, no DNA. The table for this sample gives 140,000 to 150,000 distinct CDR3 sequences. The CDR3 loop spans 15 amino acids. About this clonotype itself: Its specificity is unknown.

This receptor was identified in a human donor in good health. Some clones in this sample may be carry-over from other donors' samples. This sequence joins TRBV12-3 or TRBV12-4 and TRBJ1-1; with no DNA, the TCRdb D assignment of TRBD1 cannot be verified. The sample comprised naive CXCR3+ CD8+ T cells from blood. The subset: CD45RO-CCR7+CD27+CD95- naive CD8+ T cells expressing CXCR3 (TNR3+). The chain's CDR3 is CASSANPVPNTEAFF.